This note documents a single TCR beta chain sequence. Its recognized antigen is unknown. No base qualities exist here, and no much larger clone lies one base off it. RNA was extracted using the RNeasy kit, and roughly 0.45 to 1 ug of the RNA was reverse transcribed with random hexamers. The immunoSEQ multiplex PCR assay, covering 54 Vbeta and 13 Jbeta segments, was used to amplify TCR beta CDR3 regions. To correct PCR amplification bias, a synthetic template baseline was used for both primer optimization and computational correction. The authors processed their data as follows. Reads were annotated to V, D and J genes per IMGT and analyzed with immunoSEQ Analyzer, keeping only productive sequences. To calculate clonality, Shannon entropy was normalized by log2 of the number of productive unique sequences and then subtracted from one. For each patient and control, public and private clones were evaluated within the 100 most prevalent clones. A clone was defined as Susac-specific if it was absent from the healthy and MS cohorts, from some 1,100 published viral clones and from other ImmuneACCESS disease sequences. Starting from the raw public reads, TCRdb applied fastp trimming at Q25, assembled clones with MiXCR and retained in-frame beta chains. Entries are consolidated by CDR3 protein sequence, retaining the most common genes and DNA. The V and J calls and clone size are TCRdb's, not the authors'. Within this sample are 100,000 to 150,000 distinct CDR3 sequences, with 93% of them counted one time only. 0.25% to 0.35% of the sample is held by the ten biggest clonotypes.

The data are from a study of CD8 T cells in Susac syndrome (dated by TCRdb to the late 2010s). For the wider study: Whether CD8+ T cell activation and differentiation in Susac syndrome was antigen driven was tested using repertoire sequencing. Clonality of the CD8+ T cell repertoire was compared between about a dozen healthy donors, approximately 14 Susac syndrome patients and 15 multiple sclerosis patients. Summary of the overall study and its limitations: The number of individuals in the TCR sequencing and HLA analysis was recognized as being relatively small.

Peripheral blood CD8+ and CD4+ T cells from healthy donors, Susac syndrome patients and multiple sclerosis patients were profiled by high-throughput TCR beta sequencing. The multiple sclerosis controls were treatment-naive patients whose relapsing-remitting disease, either stable or active, fulfilled the revised McDonald criteria. CD8+ TEMRA cells were enriched by FACS, while bulk CD8+ and CD4+ T cells were purified by magnetic negative isolation. Blood was collected in EDTA tubes and processed within 24 hours, with PBMCs isolated through density gradient centrifugation. PBMCs intended for TCR sequencing were frozen in liquid nitrogen and were later thawed in a 37 degrees C water bath. The sorted or isolated CD4+, CD8+ and CD8+ TEMRA cells had a purity of 90% or higher. The V end loses 0 bases and the J end loses 6 bases, and a stretch of 11 bases separates them. CDR1 and CDR2, looked up from the germline V gene (reference sequence), are LNHNV and YYDKDF. Including the terminal cysteine and phenylalanine, the CDR3 comprises 14 residues. The retained sequence is limited to the CDR3, 42 bases, with the frame set at the first base.

The chain is assembled from TRBV15 and TRBJ1-1; no D gene call is confident. The source material was CD8+ T cells from PBMCs. The clonotype comes from a human donor with multiple sclerosis. The nucleotides are TGTGCCACCAGCAGAGATTGGACTGCCGCTGAAGCTTTCTTT. Translation gives CATSRDWTAAEAFF.